This T cell receptor (beta chain) is drawn from a study of Ad26.COV2.S vaccination and SARS-CoV-2 variants. Looked up from germline, CDR1 is SGHRS and CDR2 is YFSETQ. The J segment lost 7 bases and the V segment lost 0 bases, leaving 4 bases of the junction unmatched. The CDR3 totals 14 residues. Treatment of the sample: approximately 18 received Ad26.COV2.S at low or high dose, single or two shots; a few received placebo; per-sample allocation not given. Repertoires come from day 63 after the first vaccine or placebo injection. Generated by immunoSEQ multiplex PCR, the TCRdb table keeps only in-frame clones and is missing some. The repertoire holds hundreds of thousands of clones, with about 89% as singletons.

The sample in question was peripheral blood, obtained in a trial of Ad26.COV2.S vaccine versus placebo. This sequence was found in a person aged 18-60 years who received the Ad26.COV2.S COVID-19 vaccine or a placebo. The chain couples TRBV5-1 to TRBJ2-1; 7 positions match TRBD2. The DNA of the CDR3 is TGCGCCAGCAGCTTGGTTCGACTAGCTAATGAGCAGTTCTTC. Its protein is CASSLVRLANEQFF.